Listed below are T cell receptor beta chains from one sample, sequenced in a study of blood T cell repertoires in COVID-19. Clones were read by immunoSEQ multiplex PCR, and TCRdb kept only the in-frame ones, dropping some. The data show roughly 380,000 clones, 89% seen once. The source material was peripheral blood. Source of these receptors: a middle-aged woman with COVID-19, enrolled during active disease. Each CDR3 is given with its conserved first and last residue. Fields, in order: J gene, clone size, V gene, D gene, CDR3 DNA, CDR3 protein. D genes are given only for firm matches. Clone size appears in some rows only: once, few, many, or a class for an expanded clone.

>TRBJ2-3|NA|TRBV5-1|TRBD2
TGCGCCAGCAGCTCTCCCCCGGGAGCGGGATTCACAGATACGCAGTATTTT
CASSSPPGAGFTDTQYF
>TRBJ1-3|NA|TRBV7-6|NA
TGTGCCAGCAGCTTACAACAGGGAAGAAACACCATATATTTT
CASSLQQGRNTIYF
>TRBJ2-7|NA|TRBV5-1|NA
TGCGCCAGCAGCTTGGGTTCGAACTTCCCCTCCTACGAGCAGTACTTC
CASSLGSNFPSYEQYF
>TRBJ1-5|NA|TRBV6-5|TRBD1
TGTGCCAGCAGTCCGACAGGGGATAGCAATCAGCCCCAGCATTTT
CASSPTGDSNQPQHF
>TRBJ2-7|NA|TRBV6-5|NA
TGTGCCAGCAGTTCCCATCGGGGGTACGAGCAGTACTTC
CASSSHRGYEQYF
>TRBJ1-5|NA|TRBV7-2|NA
TGTGCCAGCAGCTTAGCAGCGGGCAATCAGCCCCAGCATTTT
CASSLAAGNQPQHF
>TRBJ1-2|few|TRBV6-5|TRBD1
TGTGCCAGCAGTAAACAGGGGGCGGGTGACTATGGCTACACCTTC
CASSKQGAGDYGYTF
>TRBJ1-5|NA|TRBV9|NA
TGTGCCAGCAGCGTAGGGGAGGGGCCGCCTATTAATCAGCCCCAGCATTTT
CASSVGEGPPINQPQHF
>TRBJ2-1|NA|TRBV19|TRBD1
TGTGCCAGTAGCGCCGGGACAGGGAATCACAATGAGCAGTTCTTC
CASSAGTGNHNEQFF
>TRBJ1-4|NA|TRBV27|NA
TGTGCCAGCAGTCGGGGGTATGGAAATGAAAAACTGTTTTTT
CASSRGYGNEKLFF
>TRBJ1-5|NA|TRBV28|TRBD1
TGTGCCAGCAGTTTAAGACAGGGGACCGGACAGCCCCAGCATTTT
CASSLRQGTGQPQHF
>TRBJ2-1|NA|TRBV9|TRBD2
TGTGCCAGCAGCTCTCGACTAGCGGGAGCTGAGCAGTTCTTC
CASSSRLAGAEQFF
>TRBJ2-7|NA|TRBV28|NA
TGTGCCAGCAGTGCCCCCGGAACGGGAGAGCAGTACTTC
CASSAPGTGEQYF
>TRBJ2-1|NA|TRBV7-2|NA
TGTGCCAGCACCCGGGGGAGCGAGCAGTTCTTC
CASTRGSEQFF
>TRBJ2-3|many|TRBV6-4|TRBD2
TGTGCCAGCAGCTTAGCGGGGGGCGCAGATACGCAGTATTTT
CASSLAGGADTQYF
>TRBJ1-6|NA|TRBV19|NA
TGTGCCAGTAGGAGGGACATCGGTTCACCCCTCCACTTT
CASRRDIGSPLHF
>TRBJ1-4|NA|TRBV19|NA
TGTGCCAGTAGTATCGTCCGAGGGAGAGGGGAAAAACTGTTTTTT
CASSIVRGRGEKLFF
>TRBJ1-3|NA|TRBV14|NA
TGTGCCAGCAGCCAAGTCGGCCTTTGGGCAAGCTCTGGAAACACCATATATTTT
CASSQVGLWASSGNTIYF
>TRBJ1-3|NA|TRBV4-2|NA
TGTGCCAGCAGCCAAGATCCCACAGGGTTCTCTGGAAACACCATATATTTT
CASSQDPTGFSGNTIYF
>TRBJ2-5|NA|TRBV6-2/TRBV6-3|TRBD1
TGTGCCAGCAGTTACGTCGTGGGCAGGGGGCGGGAGACCCAGTACTTC
CASSYVVGRGRETQYF
>TRBJ2-3|NA|TRBV11-2|TRBD1
TGTGCCAGCAGCTTAAACCCTCCCGGACAGGGGGGAGATACGCAGTATTTT
CASSLNPPGQGGDTQYF
>TRBJ1-1|NA|TRBV27|NA
TGTGCCAGCAGTTTGGTACAGGGGAACACTGAAGCTTTCTTT
CASSLVQGNTEAFF
>TRBJ1-1|NA|TRBV19|TRBD1
TGTGCCAGTAGTATCGGGACAGCTAACACTGAAGCTTTCTTT
CASSIGTANTEAFF
>TRBJ2-3|few|TRBV6-4|TRBD2
TGTGCCAGCAGTGACGGGACTAGCGGGGATACGCAGTATTTT
CASSDGTSGDTQYF
>TRBJ1-6|NA|TRBV7-8|NA
TGTGCCAGCAGCGCCAGGGCGAGCTCCTATAATTCACCCCTCCACTTT
CASSARASSYNSPLHF
>TRBJ1-2|NA|TRBV30|NA
TGTGCCTGGAGTGCCGAGGTATACTACACCTTC
CAWSAEVYYTF
>TRBJ1-6|NA|TRBV28|NA
TGTGCCAGCAGTCCTAGGACAGTTTGGCCCAGAAATTCACCCCTCCACTTT
CASSPRTVWPRNSPLHF
>TRBJ1-1|NA|TRBV28|NA
TGTGCCAGCAGTCGAAACAGGGCCGTGAACACTGAAGCTTTCTTT
CASSRNRAVNTEAFF
>TRBJ1-5|few|TRBV6-5|NA
TGTGCCAGCATCTCCGGGACATATAGCAATCAGCCCCAGCATTTT
CASISGTYSNQPQHF
>TRBJ1-5|NA|TRBV28|TRBD1
TGTGCCAGCAGTTTAAGGGGACAGGGGGTCCATCAGCCCCAGCATTTT
CASSLRGQGVHQPQHF
>TRBJ1-2|NA|TRBV28|NA
TGTGCCAGCAGCGGAACCCTCGGACAGACCTATGGCTACACCTTC
CASSGTLGQTYGYTF
>TRBJ1-2|NA|TRBV27|NA
TGTGCCAGCAGTTCAACAAAACAGGAATCACGCCTGAACTATGGCTACACCTTC
CASSSTKQESRLNYGYTF